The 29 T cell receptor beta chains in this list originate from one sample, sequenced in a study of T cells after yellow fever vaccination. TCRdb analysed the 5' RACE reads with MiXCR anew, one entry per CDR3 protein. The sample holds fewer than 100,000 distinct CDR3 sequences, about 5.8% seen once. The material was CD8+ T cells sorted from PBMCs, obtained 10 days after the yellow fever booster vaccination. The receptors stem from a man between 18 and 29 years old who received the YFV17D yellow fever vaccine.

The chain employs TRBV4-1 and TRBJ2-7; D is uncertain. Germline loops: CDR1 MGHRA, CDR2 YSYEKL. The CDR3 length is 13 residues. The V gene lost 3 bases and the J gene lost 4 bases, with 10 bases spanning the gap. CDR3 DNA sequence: TGCGCCAGCAGCCAGGAATTACAGTACGAGCAGTACTTC. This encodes CASSQELQYEQYF.

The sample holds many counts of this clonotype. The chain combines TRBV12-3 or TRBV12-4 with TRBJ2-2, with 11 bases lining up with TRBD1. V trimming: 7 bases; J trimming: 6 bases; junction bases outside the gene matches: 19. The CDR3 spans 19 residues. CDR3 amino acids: CASTSSPGTGGPEAGELFF. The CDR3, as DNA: TGTGCCAGCACCTCCAGCCCCGGGACAGGGGGTCCCGAGGCCGGGGAGCTGTTTTTT.

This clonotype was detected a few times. CDR3 sequence (DNA): TGTGCCAGCAGACTAGCGAACAGCCGAGAGCAGTTCTTC. Translation gives CASRLANSREQFF. This chain connects TRBV6-5 to TRBJ2-1, with 7 bases fitting TRBD2. The ends lost 6 bases at V and 10 bases at J; junction bases unmatched: 9. CDR1 and CDR2 from the germline V gene are MNHEY and SVGAGI. This CDR3 is 13 amino acids long.

The CDR3 sequence: CAIRDREDYEQYV. DNA of the CDR3: TGTGCCATCAGGGACAGGGAGGACTACGAGCAGTACGTC. The gene calls are TRBV10-3 and TRBJ2-7, with 8 bases that match TRBD1. V lost 6 bases to trimming and J lost 3 bases; unmatched junction nucleotides: 4. The CDR3 sequence is 13 residues long. The germline gives CDR1 ENHRY, CDR2 SYGVKD.

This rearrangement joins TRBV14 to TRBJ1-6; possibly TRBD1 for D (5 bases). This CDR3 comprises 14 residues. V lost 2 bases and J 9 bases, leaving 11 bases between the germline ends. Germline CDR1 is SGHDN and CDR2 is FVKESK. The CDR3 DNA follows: TGTGCCAGCAGCCAACTAAGGACACTTTCACCCCTCCACTTT. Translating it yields CASSQLRTLSPLHF. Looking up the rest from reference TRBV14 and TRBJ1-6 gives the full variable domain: EAGVTQFPSHSVIEKGQTVTLRCDPISGHDNLYWYRRVMGKEIKFLLHFVKESKQDESGMPNNRFLAERTGGTYSTLKVQPAELEDSGVYFCASSQLRTLSPLHFGNGTRLTVT.

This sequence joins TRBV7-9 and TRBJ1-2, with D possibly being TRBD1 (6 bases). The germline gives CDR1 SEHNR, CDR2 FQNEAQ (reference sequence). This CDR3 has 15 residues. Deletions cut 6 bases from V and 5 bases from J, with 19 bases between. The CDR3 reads CASSSAGEVEYGYTF. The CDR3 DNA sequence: TGTGCCAGCAGTTCCGCAGGGGAGGTCGAATATGGCTACACCTTC.

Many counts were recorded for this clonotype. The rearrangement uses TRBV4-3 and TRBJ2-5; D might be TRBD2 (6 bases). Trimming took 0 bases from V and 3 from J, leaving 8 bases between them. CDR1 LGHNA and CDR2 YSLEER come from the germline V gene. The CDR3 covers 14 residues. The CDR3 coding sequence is TGCGCCAGCAGCCAAGATTCGGGGGAAGAGACCCAGTACTTC. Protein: CASSQDSGEETQYF.

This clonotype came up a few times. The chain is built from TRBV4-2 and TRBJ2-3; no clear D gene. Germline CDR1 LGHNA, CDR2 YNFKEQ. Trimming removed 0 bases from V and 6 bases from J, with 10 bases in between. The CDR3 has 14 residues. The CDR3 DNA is TGTGCCAGCAGCCAAGATAGGCCACGGGATACGCAGTATTTT. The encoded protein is CASSQDRPRDTQYF.

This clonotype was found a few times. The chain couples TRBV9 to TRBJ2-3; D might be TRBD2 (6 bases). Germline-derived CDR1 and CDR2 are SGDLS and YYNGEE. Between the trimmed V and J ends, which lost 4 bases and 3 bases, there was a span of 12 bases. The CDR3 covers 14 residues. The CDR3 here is CASSLRGVTDTQYF. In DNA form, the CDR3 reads TGTGCCAGCAGCCTCCGCGGGGTGACAGATACGCAGTATTTT.

The CDR3 reads CASSLYVQGRYNEQFF. Here the CDR3 DNA reads TGTGCCAGCAGTTTATACGTTCAAGGACGGTACAATGAGCAGTTCTTC. The genes are TRBV7-3 and TRBJ2-1; D is unclear. The CDR3 extends over 16 amino acids. Trimming removed 6 bases at V and 4 bases at J, with 19 bases between. The germline V gene encodes CDR1 SGHTA and CDR2 FQGTGA.

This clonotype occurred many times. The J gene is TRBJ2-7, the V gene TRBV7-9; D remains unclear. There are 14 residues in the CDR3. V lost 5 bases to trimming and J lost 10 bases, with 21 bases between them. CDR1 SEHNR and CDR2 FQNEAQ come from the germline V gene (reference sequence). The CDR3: CASSNHFRCQVQYF. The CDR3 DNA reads TGTGCCAGCAGCAACCACTTCCGCTGTCAAGTCCAGTACTTC. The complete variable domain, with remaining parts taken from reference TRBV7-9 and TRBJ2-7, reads DTGVSQNPRHKITKRGQNVTFRCDPISEHNRLYWYRQTLGQGPEFLTYFQNEAQLEKSRLLSDRFSAERPKGSFSTLEIQRTEQGDSAMYLCASSNHFRCQVQYFGPGTRLTVT.

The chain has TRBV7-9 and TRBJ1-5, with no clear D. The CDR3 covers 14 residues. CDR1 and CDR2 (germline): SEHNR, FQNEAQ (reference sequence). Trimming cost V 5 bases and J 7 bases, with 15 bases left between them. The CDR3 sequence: CASSREELGQPQHF. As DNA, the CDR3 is TGTGCCAGCAGCCGCGAAGAGCTCGGGCAGCCCCAGCATTTT.

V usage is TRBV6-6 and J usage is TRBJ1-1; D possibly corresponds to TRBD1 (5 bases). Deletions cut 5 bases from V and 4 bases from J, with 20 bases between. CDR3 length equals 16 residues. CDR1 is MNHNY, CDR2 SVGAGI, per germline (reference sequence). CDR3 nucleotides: TGTGCCAGCAGTCCAGTCCGGGGGGGGGTCGGCACTGAAGCTTTCTTT. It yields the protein CASSPVRGGVGTEAFF.

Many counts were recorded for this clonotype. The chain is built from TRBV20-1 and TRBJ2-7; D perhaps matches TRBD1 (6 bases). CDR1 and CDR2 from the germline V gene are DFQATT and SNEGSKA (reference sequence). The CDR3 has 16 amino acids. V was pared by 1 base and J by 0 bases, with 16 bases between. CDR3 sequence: CSARASGTPSSYEQYF. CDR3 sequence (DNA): TGCAGTGCTAGAGCCTCGGGGACACCCAGCTCCTACGAGCAGTACTTC.

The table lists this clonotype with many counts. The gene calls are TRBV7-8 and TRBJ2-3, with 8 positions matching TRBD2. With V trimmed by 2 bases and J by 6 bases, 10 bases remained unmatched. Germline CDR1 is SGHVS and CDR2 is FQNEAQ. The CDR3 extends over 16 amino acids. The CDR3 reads CASSLLEVGGADTQYF. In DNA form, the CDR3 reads TGTGCCAGCAGCTTACTGGAGGTCGGGGGGGCGGATACGCAGTATTTT.

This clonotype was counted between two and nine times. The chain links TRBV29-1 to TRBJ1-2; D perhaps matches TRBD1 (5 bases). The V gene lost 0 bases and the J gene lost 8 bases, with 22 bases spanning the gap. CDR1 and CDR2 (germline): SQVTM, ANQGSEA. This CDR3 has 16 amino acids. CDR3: CSVEDPSAGGVGGYTF. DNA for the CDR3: TGCAGCGTTGAAGATCCATCAGCGGGAGGGGTAGGGGGCTACACCTTC. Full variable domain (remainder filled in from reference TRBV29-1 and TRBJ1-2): SAVISQKPSRDICQRGTSLTIQCQVDSQVTMMFWYRQQPGQSLTLIATANQGSEATYESGFVIDKFPISRPNLTFSTLTVSNMSPEDSSIYLCSVEDPSAGGVGGYTFGSGTRLTVV.

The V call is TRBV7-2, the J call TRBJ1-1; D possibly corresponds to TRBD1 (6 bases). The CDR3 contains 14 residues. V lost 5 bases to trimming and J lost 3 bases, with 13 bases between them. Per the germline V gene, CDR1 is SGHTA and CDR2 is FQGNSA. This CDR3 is CASSRGGRDTEAFF. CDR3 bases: TGTGCCAGCAGCCGAGGGGGGAGGGACACTGAAGCTTTCTTT.

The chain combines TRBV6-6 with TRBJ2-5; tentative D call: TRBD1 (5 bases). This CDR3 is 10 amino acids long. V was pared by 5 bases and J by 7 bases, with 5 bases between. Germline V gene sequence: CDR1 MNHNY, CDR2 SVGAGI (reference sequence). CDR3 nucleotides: TGTGCCAGCAGTCAGGGGACCCAGTACTTC. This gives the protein CASSQGTQYF.

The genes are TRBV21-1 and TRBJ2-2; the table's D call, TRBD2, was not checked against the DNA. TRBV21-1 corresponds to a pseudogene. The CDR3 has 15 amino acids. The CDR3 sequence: CASSKRLAGTGELFF. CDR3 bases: TGTGCCAGCAGCAAGAGACTAGCGGGCACCGGGGAGCTGTTTTTT.

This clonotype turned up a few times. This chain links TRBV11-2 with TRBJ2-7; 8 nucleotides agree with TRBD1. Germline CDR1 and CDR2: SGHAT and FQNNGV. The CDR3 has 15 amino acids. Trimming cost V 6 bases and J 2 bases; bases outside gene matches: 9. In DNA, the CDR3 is TGTGCCAGCAGACCTAGTCAGGGGGCTCCCTACGAGCAGTACTTC. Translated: CASRPSQGAPYEQYF.

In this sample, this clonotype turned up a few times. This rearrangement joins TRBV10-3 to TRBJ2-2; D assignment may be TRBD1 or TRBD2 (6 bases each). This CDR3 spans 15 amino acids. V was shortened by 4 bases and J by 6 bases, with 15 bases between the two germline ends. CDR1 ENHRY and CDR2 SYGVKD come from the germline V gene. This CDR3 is CAISGGGGRAGELFF. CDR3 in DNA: TGTGCCATCAGTGGTGGTGGGGGGCGAGCCGGGGAGCTGTTTTTT.

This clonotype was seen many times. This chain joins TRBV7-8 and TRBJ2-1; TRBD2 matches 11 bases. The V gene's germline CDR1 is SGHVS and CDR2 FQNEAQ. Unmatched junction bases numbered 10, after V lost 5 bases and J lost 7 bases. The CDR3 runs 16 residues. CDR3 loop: CASSPWTSGPANEQFF. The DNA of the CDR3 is TGTGCCAGCAGCCCATGGACTAGCGGGCCGGCAAATGAGCAGTTCTTC.

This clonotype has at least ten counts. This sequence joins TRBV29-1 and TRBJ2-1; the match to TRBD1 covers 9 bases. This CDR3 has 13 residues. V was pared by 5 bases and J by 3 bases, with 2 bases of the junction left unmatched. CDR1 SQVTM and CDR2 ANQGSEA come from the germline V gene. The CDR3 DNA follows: TGCAGCGTTCGGACAGGGGACTACAATGAGCAGTTCTTC. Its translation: CSVRTGDYNEQFF.

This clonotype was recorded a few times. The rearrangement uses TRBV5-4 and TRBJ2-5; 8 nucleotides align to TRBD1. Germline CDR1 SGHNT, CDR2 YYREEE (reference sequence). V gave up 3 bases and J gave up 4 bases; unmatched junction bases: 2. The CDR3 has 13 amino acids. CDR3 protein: CASSSGGPETQYF. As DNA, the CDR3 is TGTGCCAGCAGCTCAGGGGGCCCAGAGACCCAGTACTTC.

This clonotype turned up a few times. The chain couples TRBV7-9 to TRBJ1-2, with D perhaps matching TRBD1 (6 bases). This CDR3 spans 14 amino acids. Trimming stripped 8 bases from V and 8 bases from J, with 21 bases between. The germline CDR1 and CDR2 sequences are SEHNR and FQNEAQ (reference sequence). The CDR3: CASLLQRGAGGYTF. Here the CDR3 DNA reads TGTGCCAGCCTCCTCCAGCGGGGGGCAGGCGGCTACACCTTC.

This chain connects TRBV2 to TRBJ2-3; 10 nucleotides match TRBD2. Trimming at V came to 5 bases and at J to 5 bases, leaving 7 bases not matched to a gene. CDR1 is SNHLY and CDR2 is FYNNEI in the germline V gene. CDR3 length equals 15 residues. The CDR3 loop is CASSRSGGAVDTQYF. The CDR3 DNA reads TGTGCCAGCAGTCGGAGCGGGGGGGCCGTAGATACGCAGTATTTT.

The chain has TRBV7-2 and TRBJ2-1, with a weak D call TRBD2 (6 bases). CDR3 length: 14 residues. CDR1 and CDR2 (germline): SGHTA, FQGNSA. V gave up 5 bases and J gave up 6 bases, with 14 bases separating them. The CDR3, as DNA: TGTGCCAGCAGCCCCGTCCCGACTAGCAATGAGCAGTTCTTC. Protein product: CASSPVPTSNEQFF.

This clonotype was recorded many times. CDR3 bases: TGTGCCAGCAGAAGAAAAGGACTAGCGGGGGTAATCACAGATACGCAGTATTTT. Encoded protein: CASRRKGLAGVITDTQYF. The V and J genes are TRBV12-3 or TRBV12-4 and TRBJ2-3; 13 nucleotides align to TRBD2. This CDR3 is built from 18 residues. Germline trimming cut 6 bases from V and 2 bases from J; bases unmatched to any gene: 11.

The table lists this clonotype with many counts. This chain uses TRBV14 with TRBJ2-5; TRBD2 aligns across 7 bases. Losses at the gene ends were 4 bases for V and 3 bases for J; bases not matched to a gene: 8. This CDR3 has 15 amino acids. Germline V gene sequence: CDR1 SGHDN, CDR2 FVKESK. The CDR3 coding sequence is TGTGCCAGCAGCCGGGTCCGGGAGGTAAAAGAGACCCAGTACTTC. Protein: CASSRVREVKETQYF.